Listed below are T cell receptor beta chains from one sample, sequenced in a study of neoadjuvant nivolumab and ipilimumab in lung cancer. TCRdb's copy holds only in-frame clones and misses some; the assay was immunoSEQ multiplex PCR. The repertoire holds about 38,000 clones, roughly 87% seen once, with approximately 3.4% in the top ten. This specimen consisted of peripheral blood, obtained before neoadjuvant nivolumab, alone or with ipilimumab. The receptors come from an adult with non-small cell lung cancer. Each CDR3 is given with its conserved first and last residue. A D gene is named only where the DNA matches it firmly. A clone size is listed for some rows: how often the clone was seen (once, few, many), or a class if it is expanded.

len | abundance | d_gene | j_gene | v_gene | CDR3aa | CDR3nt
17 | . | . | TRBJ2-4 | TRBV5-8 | CASSLVSAPGPHNIQYF | TGTGCCAGCAGCTTGGTTTCGGCCCCCGGGCCCCACAACATTCAGTACTTC
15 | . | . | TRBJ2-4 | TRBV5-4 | CASSLEQSAKNIQYF | TGTGCCAGCAGCCTCGAACAGAGCGCCAAAAACATTCAGTACTTC
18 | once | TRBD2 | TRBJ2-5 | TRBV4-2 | CASSQEPVAGGPRETQYF | TGTGCCAGCAGCCAAGAACCCGTAGCGGGAGGGCCGCGGGAGACCCAGTACTTC
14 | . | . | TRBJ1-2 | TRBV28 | CASSLSGENYGYTF | TGTGCCAGCAGTTTATCGGGGGAAAACTATGGCTACACCTTC
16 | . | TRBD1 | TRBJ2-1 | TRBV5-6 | CASISTGPKIYNEQFF | TGTGCCAGCATTTCGACAGGGCCAAAAATCTACAATGAGCAGTTCTTC
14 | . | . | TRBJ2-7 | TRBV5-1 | CASRRDFSSYEQYF | TGCGCCAGCAGACGGGACTTTAGCTCCTACGAGCAGTACTTC
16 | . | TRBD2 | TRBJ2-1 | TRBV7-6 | CASSFTTSGDYNEQFF | TGTGCCAGCAGCTTTACGACTAGCGGGGACTACAATGAGCAGTTCTTC
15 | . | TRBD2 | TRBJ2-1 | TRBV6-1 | CASSTTSGKNHEQFF | TGTGCCAGCAGTACGACTAGCGGGAAAAACCATGAGCAGTTCTTC
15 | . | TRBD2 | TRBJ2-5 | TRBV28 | CASSIGAGGRETQYF | TGTGCCAGCTCTATCGGGGCGGGAGGGCGAGAGACCCAGTACTTC
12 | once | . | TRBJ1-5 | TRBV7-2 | CASSSNNQPQHF | TGTGCCAGCAGCTCCAATAATCAGCCCCAGCATTTT
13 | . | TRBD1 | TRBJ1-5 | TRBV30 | CAWSGTVNQPQHF | TGTGCCTGGAGCGGGACAGTCAATCAGCCCCAGCATTTT
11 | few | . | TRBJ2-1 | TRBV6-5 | CASRSYNEQFF | TGTGCCAGCAGATCCTACAATGAGCAGTTCTTC
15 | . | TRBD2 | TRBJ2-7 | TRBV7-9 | CASSQGLAVTYEQYF | TGTGCCAGCAGCCAGGGACTAGCGGTTACCTACGAGCAGTACTTC
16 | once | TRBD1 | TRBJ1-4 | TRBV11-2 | CASSLGGQSTNEKLFF | TGTGCCAGCAGCTTAGGGGGACAGTCAACTAATGAAAAACTGTTTTTT
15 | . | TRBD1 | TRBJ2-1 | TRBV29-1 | CSVEIAGQGDDEQFF | TGCAGCGTTGAAATAGCTGGACAGGGGGACGATGAGCAGTTCTTC
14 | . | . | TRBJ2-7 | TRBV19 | CASSIADRTYEQYF | TGTGCCAGTAGTATCGCGGACCGAACCTACGAGCAGTACTTC
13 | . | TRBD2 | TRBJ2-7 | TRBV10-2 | CASSIAGVNEQYF | TGCGCCAGCAGCATAGCGGGAGTGAACGAGCAGTACTTC
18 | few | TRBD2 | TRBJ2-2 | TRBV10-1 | CASSDQGLAGVYTGELFF | TGCGCCAGCAGCGACCAGGGACTAGCGGGAGTATACACCGGGGAGCTGTTTTTT
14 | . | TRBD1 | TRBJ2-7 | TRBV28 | CASSFQDRRYEQYF | TGTGCCAGCAGTTTTCAGGACAGGAGATACGAGCAGTACTTC
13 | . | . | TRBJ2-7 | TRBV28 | CASSLVAGYEQYF | TGTGCCAGCAGTTTGGTCGCAGGCTACGAGCAGTACTTC
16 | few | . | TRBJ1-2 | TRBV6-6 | CASKHRAEHPIYGYTF | TGTGCCAGCAAGCACAGGGCCGAGCACCCAATCTATGGCTACACCTTC
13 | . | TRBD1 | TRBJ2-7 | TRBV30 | CAWSGTGVNEQYF | TGTGCCTGGAGTGGGACAGGGGTGAACGAGCAGTACTTC
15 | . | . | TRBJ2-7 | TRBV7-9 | CASSLGSGFSYEQYF | TGTGCCAGCAGCTTAGGGTCGGGATTCTCCTACGAGCAGTACTTC
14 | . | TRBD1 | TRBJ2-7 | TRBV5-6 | CASSRDRITGEQYF | TGTGCCAGCAGCCGGGACAGGATAACTGGCGAGCAGTACTTC
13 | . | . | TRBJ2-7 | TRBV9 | CASSVEVGYEQYF | TGTGCCAGCAGCGTAGAGGTCGGCTACGAGCAGTACTTC
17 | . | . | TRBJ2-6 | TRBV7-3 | CASSLAGLRSGANVLTF | TGTGCCAGCAGCTTAGCGGGTTTACGCTCTGGGGCCAACGTCCTGACTTTC
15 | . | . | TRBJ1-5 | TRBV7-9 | CASSLEVGGNQPQHF | TGTGCCAGCAGCTTAGAGGTAGGGGGGAATCAGCCCCAGCATTTT
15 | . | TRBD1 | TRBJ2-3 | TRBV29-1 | CSVEDVGTVTDTQYF | TGCAGCGTTGAAGACGTAGGGACAGTAACAGATACGCAGTATTTT
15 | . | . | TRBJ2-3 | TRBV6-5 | CASSYSSDFTDTQYF | TGTGCCAGCAGTTACTCGAGTGATTTCACAGATACGCAGTATTTT
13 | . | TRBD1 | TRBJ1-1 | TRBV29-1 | CSVGWTGTTEAFF | TGCAGCGTTGGGTGGACAGGGACCACTGAAGCTTTCTTT
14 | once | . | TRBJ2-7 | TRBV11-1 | CASSFRGPYDEQYF | TGTGCCAGCAGCTTCAGGGGCCCCTACGACGAGCAGTACTTC
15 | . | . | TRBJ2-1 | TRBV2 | CASSRGLASYNEQFF | TGTGCCAGCAGTCGGGGACTGGCATCCTACAATGAGCAGTTCTTC
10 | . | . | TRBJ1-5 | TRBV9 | CAKRAQPQHF | TGTGCCAAAAGGGCACAGCCCCAGCATTTT
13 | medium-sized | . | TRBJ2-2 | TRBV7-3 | CASSTSGIGELFF | TGTGCCAGCAGCACATCGGGGATCGGGGAGCTGTTTTTT
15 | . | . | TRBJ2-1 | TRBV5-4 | CASSLVGTSYNEQFF | TGTGCCAGCAGCTTAGTGGGAACCTCCTACAATGAGCAGTTCTTC
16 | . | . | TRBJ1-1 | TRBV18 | CASSTRTFSENTEAFF | TGTGCCAGCTCAACGAGGACCTTCAGTGAGAACACTGAAGCTTTCTTT
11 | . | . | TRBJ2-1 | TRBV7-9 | CASSLQDAQFF | TGTGCCAGCAGCCTACAGGATGCGCAGTTCTTC
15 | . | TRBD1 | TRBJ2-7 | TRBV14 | CASSLRDREFYEQYF | TGTGCCAGCAGCCTCCGGGACAGGGAGTTCTACGAGCAGTACTTC
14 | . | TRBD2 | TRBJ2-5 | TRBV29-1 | CSVDGTSGQETQYF | TGCAGCGTTGACGGGACTAGCGGACAAGAGACCCAGTACTTC
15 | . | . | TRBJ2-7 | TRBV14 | CASSQQGTLSYEQYF | TGTGCCAGCAGCCAACAAGGGACTCTTTCCTACGAGCAGTACTTC
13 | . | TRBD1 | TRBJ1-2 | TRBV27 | CASGRDRNYGYTF | TGTGCCAGCGGTAGGGACAGAAACTATGGCTACACCTTC
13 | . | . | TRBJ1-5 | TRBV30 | CAWSVREDQPQHF | TGTGCCTGGAGTGTACGGGAGGATCAGCCCCAGCATTTT
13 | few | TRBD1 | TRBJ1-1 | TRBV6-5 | CASSKGQYTEAFF | TGTGCCAGCAGTAAGGGACAGTACACTGAAGCTTTCTTT
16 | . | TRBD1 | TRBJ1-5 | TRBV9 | CASSPDRGGGNQPQHF | TGTGCCAGCAGCCCCGACAGGGGCGGGGGCAATCAGCCCCAGCATTTT
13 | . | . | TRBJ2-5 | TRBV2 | CASTGTERETQYF | TGTGCCAGCACTGGGACTGAAAGAGAGACCCAGTACTTC
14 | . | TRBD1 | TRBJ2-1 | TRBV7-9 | CASSPRGRGDEQFF | TGTGCCAGCAGCCCTAGGGGGCGCGGAGATGAGCAGTTCTTC
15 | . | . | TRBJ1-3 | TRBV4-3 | CASSQGAPSGNTIYF | TGCGCCAGCAGCCAGGGGGCCCCCTCTGGAAACACCATATATTTT
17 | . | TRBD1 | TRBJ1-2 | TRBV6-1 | CASSGGTGGRSNYGYTF | TGTGCCAGCAGTGGCGGGACAGGGGGCAGATCTAACTATGGCTACACCTTC
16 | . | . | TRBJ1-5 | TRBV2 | CASRENVFRLNQPQHF | TGTGCCAGCAGAGAGAACGTATTCCGGTTGAATCAGCCCCAGCATTTT
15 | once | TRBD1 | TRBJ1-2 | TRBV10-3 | CAISEGAGGGYGYTF | TGTGCCATCAGTGAAGGGGCAGGGGGAGGCTATGGCTACACCTTC
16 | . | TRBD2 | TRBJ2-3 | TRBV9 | CASSLWLAGNTDTQYF | TGTGCCAGCAGCTTGTGGCTAGCGGGGAACACAGATACGCAGTATTTT
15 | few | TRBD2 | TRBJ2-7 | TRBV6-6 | CASKNRDYGGTEQYF | TGTGCCAGCAAAAACCGGGACTACGGTGGTACCGAGCAGTACTTC
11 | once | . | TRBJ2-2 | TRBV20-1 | CSAPNSGELFF | TGCAGTGCTCCAAATTCGGGGGAGCTGTTTTTT
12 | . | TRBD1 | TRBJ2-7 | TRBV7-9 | CASSNTGDEQYF | TGTGCCAGCAGCAACACAGGGGACGAGCAGTACTTC
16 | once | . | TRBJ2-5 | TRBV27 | CASMPFGGSYQETQYF | TGTGCCAGCATGCCCTTCGGCGGCTCGTACCAAGAGACCCAGTACTTC